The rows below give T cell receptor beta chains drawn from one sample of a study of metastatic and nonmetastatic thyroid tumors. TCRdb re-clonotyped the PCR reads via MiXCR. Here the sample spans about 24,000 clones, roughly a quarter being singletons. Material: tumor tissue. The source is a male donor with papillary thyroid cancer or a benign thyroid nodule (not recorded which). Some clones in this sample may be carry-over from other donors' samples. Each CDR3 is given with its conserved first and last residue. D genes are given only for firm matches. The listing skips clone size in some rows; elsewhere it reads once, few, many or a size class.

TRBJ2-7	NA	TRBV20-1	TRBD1	CSARDPRQGSYEQYF	TGCAGTGCTAGAGATCCCCGACAGGGATCCTACGAGCAGTACTTC
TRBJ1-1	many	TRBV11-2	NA	CASSLNDVGAFF	TGTGCCAGCAGCTTAAATGACGTAGGAGCTTTCTTT
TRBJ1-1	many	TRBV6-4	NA	CASSEIPNTEAFF	TGTGCCAGCAGTGAGATACCGAACACTGAAGCTTTCTTT
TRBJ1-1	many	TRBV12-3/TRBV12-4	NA	CASIKDQGNTEAFF	TGTGCCAGCATTAAGGATCAGGGGAACACTGAAGCTTTCTTT
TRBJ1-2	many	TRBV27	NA	CASSLGRGNYGYTF	TGTGCCAGCAGTTTAGGGAGGGGAAACTATGGCTACACCTTC
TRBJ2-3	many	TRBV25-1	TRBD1	CASSGQGRTDTQYF	TGTGCCAGCAGTGGACAGGGGCGCACAGATACGCAGTATTTT
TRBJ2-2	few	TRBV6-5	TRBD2	CASSSTSGMTGELFF	TGTGCCAGCAGTTCGACTAGCGGGATGACCGGGGAGCTTTTTTTT
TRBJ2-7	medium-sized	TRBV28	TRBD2	CASSSVAGHLTYEQYF	TGTGCCAGCAGTTCAGTAGCGGGCCACTTAACCTACGAGCAGTACTTC
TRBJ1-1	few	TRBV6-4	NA	CASSEQSYMNTEAFF	TGTGCCAGCAGCGAACAGTCGTACATGAACACTGAAGCTTTCTTT
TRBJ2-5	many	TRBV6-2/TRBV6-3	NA	CASSYSKDGSETQYF	TGTGCCAGCAGTTACTCGAAGGACGGGTCAGAGACCCAGTACTTC
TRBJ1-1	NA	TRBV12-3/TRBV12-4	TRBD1	CASSPHRGGRTEAFF	TGTGCCAGCAGTCCCCACAGGGGCGGGAGGACTGAAGCTTTCTTT
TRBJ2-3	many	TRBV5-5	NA	CASSSGFSTDTQYF	TGTGCCAGCAGTAGCGGTTTTAGCACAGATACGCAGTATTTT
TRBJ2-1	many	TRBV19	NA	CASSIMSESYNEQFF	TGTGCCAGTAGTATTATGAGTGAGTCCTACAATGAGCAGTTCTTC
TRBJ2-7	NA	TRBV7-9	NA	CACSPYSYEQYF	TGTGCCTGCAGCCCCTACTCCTACGAGCAGTACTTC
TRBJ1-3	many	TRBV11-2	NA	CASSFGLGPGNTIYF	TGTGCCAGCAGCTTTGGTCTGGGCCCTGGAAACACCATATATTTT
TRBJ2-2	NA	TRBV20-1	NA	CSARESVANNGELFF	TGCAGTGCTAGAGAGAGTGTCGCGAACAACGGGGAGCTGTTTTTT